This T cell receptor (beta chain) came from a study of shared clonotypes between healthy human individuals. Findings and limits, study-wide: Naive subsets usually exceeded memory subsets in estimated richness. The rarefaction results pointed to incomplete sorted-subset sequencing despite large depth.

A word on this clone: Its specificity is not known.

The germline gives CDR1 MRHNA, CDR2 SNTAGT. This CDR3 is built from 15 residues. The junction had 2 bases not matched to a gene; V was cut back by 3 bases and J by 2 bases. Data came from immunoSEQ multiplex PCR; TCRdb stores just in-frame clones and leaves some out. The table shows 110,000 or so clones, with approximately 70% occurring only once. The sample was memory CD8+ T cells sorted from blood. Subset reported: CD45RO+ cells pooled with CCR7-negative TemRA cells. The chain recombines TRBV6-4 with TRBJ2-7; 12 bases agree with TRBD2. The source of this sequence is a woman under 40 in good health. This CDR3 reads CASSERLAGAYEQYF. The CDR3 nucleotides read TGTGCCAGCAGTGAAAGACTAGCGGGAGCCTACGAGCAGTACTTC.